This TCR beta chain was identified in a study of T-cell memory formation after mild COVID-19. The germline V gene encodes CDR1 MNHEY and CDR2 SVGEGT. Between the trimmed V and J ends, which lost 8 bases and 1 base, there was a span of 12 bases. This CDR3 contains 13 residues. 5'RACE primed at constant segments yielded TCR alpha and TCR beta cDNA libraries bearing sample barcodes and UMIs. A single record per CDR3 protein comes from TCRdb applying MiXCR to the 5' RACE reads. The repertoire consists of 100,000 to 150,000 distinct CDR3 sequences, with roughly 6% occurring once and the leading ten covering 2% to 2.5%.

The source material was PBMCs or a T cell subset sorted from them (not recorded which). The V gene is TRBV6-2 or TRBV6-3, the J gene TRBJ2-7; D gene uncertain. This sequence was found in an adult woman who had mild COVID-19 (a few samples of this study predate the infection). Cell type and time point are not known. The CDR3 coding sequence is TGTGCCAGCGTAAGTCCGAATTCCTACGAGCAGTACTTC. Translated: CASVSPNSYEQYF.